One and the same sample provided the 20 T cell receptor beta chains below, sequenced in a study of sequential checkpoint blockade in melanoma. The treatment here: randomized to nivolumab then ipilimumab (arm A) or the reverse (arm B). Sequenced by immunoSEQ multiplex PCR; TCRdb stores in-frame clones only, minus some. The profile shows some 20,000 clones, around 80% of them singletons. The sequences come from CD8+ T cells sorted from blood (inferred from file names), collected from a patient given nivolumab and ipilimumab in sequence. All receptors come from a human donor with melanoma.

This clone appeared a single time. The chain couples TRBV2 to TRBJ1-2; 10 bases match TRBD1. Looked up from germline, CDR1 is SNHLY and CDR2 is FYNNEI. J gave up 7 bases and V 4 bases, and 15 bases lay outside the gene matches. The CDR3 consists of 17 residues. The CDR3: CASSVFGTGERVPGYTF. CDR3 in DNA: TGTGCCAGCAGTGTCTTCGGGACAGGGGAAAGGGTCCCTGGCTACACCTTC.

The chain combines TRBV7-9 with TRBJ2-7, with 10 nucleotides matching TRBD1. The CDR3 sequence is 14 residues long. With V trimmed by 6 bases and J by 3 bases, 5 bases remained unmatched. The V gene's germline CDR1 is SEHNR and CDR2 FQNEAQ (reference sequence). CDR3 DNA sequence: TGTGCCAGCAGAGGGACAGGGGCGAACTACGAGCAGTACTTC. Encoded protein: CASRGTGANYEQYF.

This chain connects TRBV6-5 to TRBJ1-1; D unresolved. This CDR3 spans 12 amino acids. Germline CDR1 is MNHEY and CDR2 is SVGAGI. With 11 bases removed from V and 5 bases from J, the gap between germline ends came to 15 bases. The CDR3 DNA reads TGTGCCGCCCGGGATATAGAGACTGAAGCTTTCTTT. This gives the protein CAARDIETEAFF.

A single count supports this clone. The V call is TRBV13, the J call TRBJ1-5; 8 nucleotides align to TRBD1. Trimming removed 0 bases from V and 7 bases from J; junction bases left unmatched: 5. Looked up from germline, CDR1 is PRHDT and CDR2 is FYEKMQ (reference sequence). There are 15 residues in the CDR3. The CDR3 DNA reads as TGTGCCAGCAGCTTAGGCCAGGGGGCTGGGCAGCCCCAGCATTTT. Translated: CASSLGQGAGQPQHF. The full variable domain, with the rest looked up from reference TRBV13 and TRBJ1-5, is AAGVIQSPRHLIKEKRETATLKCYPIPRHDTVYWYQQGPGQDPQFLISFYEKMQSDKGSIPDRFSAQQFSDYHSELNMSSLELGDSALYFCASSLGQGAGQPQHFGDGTRLSIL.

This clone has just a few counts. The chain combines TRBV19 with TRBJ1-1, with 9 nucleotides matching TRBD1. This CDR3 has 15 amino acids. With 3 bases clipped from V and 4 bases from J, the junction kept 6 bases outside the gene matches. The germline V gene encodes CDR1 LNHDA and CDR2 SQIVND (reference sequence). For the CDR3, the DNA is TGTGCCAGTAGTATGGGACAGGGCGGGAGCACTGAAGCTTTCTTT. It is translated as CASSMGQGGSTEAFF.

The V call is TRBV28, the J call TRBJ1-2, with D maybe TRBD1 (5 bases). Germline CDR1 MDHEN, CDR2 SYDVKM. There are 15 residues in the CDR3. Trimming stripped 3 bases from V and 2 bases from J, with 13 bases between. CDR3 amino acids: CASSLTLGGNYGYTF. As DNA, the CDR3 is TGTGCCAGCAGTTTGACTTTGGGGGGGAACTATGGCTACACCTTC.

This clone has only one observation. The gene calls are TRBV9 and TRBJ2-1; 9 positions agree with TRBD2. J was trimmed by 2 bases and V by 4 bases; bases with no gene match: 4. The CDR3 has 15 residues. The germline CDR1 and CDR2 sequences are SGDLS and YYNGEE. CDR3 DNA: TGTGCCAGCAGCATTAGCGGGGGTCCCTACAATGAGCAGTTCTTC. It specifies CASSISGGPYNEQFF.

The J gene is TRBJ2-1, the V gene TRBV6-5, with D uncertain. The CDR3 length is 12 residues. Trimming cost V 4 bases and J 12 bases, with 13 bases left between them. Per germline, CDR1 MNHEY and CDR2 SVGAGI. This CDR3 is CASSSPRVRQFF. The CDR3 nucleotides are TGTGCCAGCAGTTCCCCCCGGGTACGGCAGTTCTTC.

The CDR3 spells CASSTPTLASYNEQFF. In DNA, the CDR3 is TGTGCCAGCAGCACTCCCACACTAGCTTCCTACAATGAGCAGTTCTTC. The chain employs TRBV13 and TRBJ2-1; a possible D gene is TRBD2 (6 bases). The CDR3 is made up of 16 amino acids. Germline V gives CDR1 PRHDT, CDR2 FYEKMQ (reference sequence). The ends were cut back, 5 bases at V and 1 base at J, with 15 bases in the middle.

The V gene is TRBV2, the J gene TRBJ2-4; possible D gene TRBD1, 5 bases. The CDR3 has 15 residues. Per the germline V gene, CDR1 is SNHLY and CDR2 is FYNNEI. V shed 6 bases and J shed 0 bases, with 12 bases lying between them. CDR3 coding DNA: TGTGCCAGCAGGGGAACAGGCTTAGCCAAAAACATTCAGTACTTC. Amino acid sequence: CASRGTGLAKNIQYF.

This clone was found a few times. J is TRBJ1-4 and V is TRBV6-6, with unresolved D. The length of the CDR3 is 13 residues. Trimming pared 2 bases from V and 6 bases from J, leaving 7 bases between. Germline CDR1 MNHNY, CDR2 SVGAGI (reference sequence). In DNA form, the CDR3 reads TGTGCCAGCAGTTACACGGGATATGAAAAACTGTTTTTT. Translation gives CASSYTGYEKLFF.

As regards this clone: The same CDR3 can be traced to other DNA sequences in this sample. V gene TRBV6-4 combines with J gene TRBJ1-6; 7 bases match TRBD1. Germline values: CDR1 MRHNA, CDR2 SNTAGT. The length of the CDR3 is 13 residues. After removal of 7 bases from V and 5 bases from J, the junction contained 2 bases not matched to a gene. The CDR3 DNA sequence: TGTGCCAGCACCGGGACAGATAATTCACCCCTCCACTTT. Residues: CASTGTDNSPLHF.

This sequence joins TRBV29-1 and TRBJ1-2; D gene ambiguous. The CDR3 totals 11 residues. Deletions cut 8 bases from V and 6 bases from J, with 13 bases between. Germline-derived CDR1 and CDR2 are SQVTM and ANQGSEA. The chain's CDR3 is CSLGLRDGYTF. The CDR3 bases are TGCAGCCTCGGTCTGAGGGATGGCTACACCTTC.

CDR3 residues: CASSSRGLGTEAFF. CDR3 sequence (DNA): TGTGCCAGCAGCTCGCGGGGCCTGGGGACTGAAGCTTTCTTT. The chain joins TRBV5-5 to TRBJ1-1; D is perhaps TRBD1 (5 bases). The germline CDR1 and CDR2 sequences are SGHKS and YYEKEE (reference sequence). The V end lost 3 bases, the J end lost 5 bases, and 14 bases lay between the germline ends. The CDR3 sequence is 14 residues long.

V is TRBV27 and J is TRBJ2-1; the D gene is possibly TRBD2 (6 bases). The CDR3 extends over 15 amino acids. V lost 2 bases and J 7 bases, leaving 15 bases between the germline ends. Germline CDR1 reads MNHEY; CDR2 reads SMNVEV (reference sequence). The CDR3, as DNA: TGTGCCAGCAGTTTAACGGGGGAGCTAGCTAATGAGCAGTTCTTC. Amino acids: CASSLTGELANEQFF.

The table lists this clone with a few counts. The J gene is TRBJ2-3, the V gene TRBV7-3; the match to TRBD1 covers 7 bases. Unmatched junction bases numbered 5, after V lost 0 bases and J lost 5 bases. The germline V gene has CDR1 SGHTA and CDR2 FQGTGA. The CDR3 loop spans 15 amino acids. In nucleotides, the CDR3 is TGTGCCAGCAGCTTAACGGAAGGGGGCTTAGATACGCAGTATTTT. Its protein is CASSLTEGGLDTQYF.

The chain recombines TRBV7-9 with TRBJ2-1; 12 nucleotides agree with TRBD2. This CDR3 contains 13 residues. The germline V gene encodes CDR1 SEHNR and CDR2 FQNEAQ (reference sequence). Trimming cost V 5 bases and J 7 bases; bases outside gene matches: 0. The CDR3 protein is CASSTSGRNEQFF. The CDR3 nucleotides are TGTGCCAGCAGCACTAGCGGGAGGAATGAGCAGTTCTTC. Based on the CDR3 plus reference TRBV7-9 and TRBJ2-1, the full variable domain is DTGVSQNPRHKITKRGQNVTFRCDPISEHNRLYWYRQTLGQGPEFLTYFQNEAQLEKSRLLSDRFSAERPKGSFSTLEIQRTEQGDSAMYLCASSTSGRNEQFFGPGTRLTVL.

This chain connects TRBV6-1 to TRBJ2-5, with TRBD2 matching 13 bases. The J call may not be correct, given that the DNA end is closer to TRBJ2-7. Germline CDR1 is MNHNS and CDR2 is SASEGT. The CDR3 spans 17 residues. In DNA form, the CDR3 reads TGTGCCAGCAGTGAACTTGGACTAGCGGGAGTCTTCGACGAGCAGTACTTC. It codes for CASSELGLAGVFDEQYF.

The chain carries TRBV7-6 and TRBJ1-1; D ambiguous. The V gene lost 3 bases and the J gene lost 4 bases, with 24 bases spanning the gap. Germline V lookup: CDR1 SGHVS, CDR2 FNYEAQ. CDR3 length: 18 residues. The CDR3 protein is CASSFNPDGGRGFTEAFF. The DNA for the CDR3 is TGTGCCAGCAGCTTCAATCCGGACGGAGGGCGGGGATTCACTGAAGCTTTCTTT.

The chain couples TRBV30 to TRBJ1-3; no definite D call. V was clipped by 0 bases and J by 1 base, with 10 bases between them. The CDR3 is made up of 15 amino acids. CDR1 is GTSNPN and CDR2 is SVGIG in the germline V gene (reference sequence). The CDR3 here is CAWSVHRGSGNTIYF. The CDR3 DNA is TGTGCCTGGAGTGTACATCGGGGTTCTGGAAACACCATATATTTT. The whole variable domain, filled in from reference TRBV30 and TRBJ1-3, reads SQTIHQWPATLVQPVGSPLSLECTVEGTSNPNLYWYRQAAGRGLQLLFYSVGIGQISSEVPQNLSASRPQDRQFILSSKKLLLSDSGFYLCAWSVHRGSGNTIYFGEGSWLTVV.